Listed here are 29 T cell receptor beta chains from one sample, sequenced in a study of cytotoxic CD8 clonotypes in ibrutinib-treated CLL (dated by TCRdb to about 2021). The time point label on this specimen signifies: approximately 25 months on ibrutinib. The library came from the immunoSEQ multiplex PCR assay. Entries here come from immuneACCESS through TCRdb and include only in-frame sequences with V and J called. Some clones fail to appear in such tables; in the studies checked, an unresolved V gene covers under half of the shortfall, and the cause of the remainder is unknown. For this sample there are about 29,000 clones; 69% appear just once. In total, the top ten clones hold roughly half of the sample. The input for sequencing was PBMCs, taken after 24 months of ibrutinib treatment. The receptors were gathered from a human donor with chronic lymphocytic leukemia.

The chain employs TRBV9 and TRBJ1-4, with 7 positions matching TRBD1. The length of the CDR3 is 16 residues. V lost 0 bases, J lost 6 bases, and 8 bases stayed unmatched. Germline V gene data show CDR1 as SGDLS and CDR2 as YYNGEE. The CDR3 sequence is CASSVGRAGGYEKLFF. The CDR3 bases are TGTGCCAGCAGCGTAGGGCGGGCAGGGGGATATGAAAAACTGTTTTTT.

V usage is TRBV28 and J usage is TRBJ2-7, with 8 bases aligning to TRBD1. The junction had 9 bases not matched to a gene; V was cut back by 3 bases and J by 5 bases. The germline gives CDR1 MDHEN, CDR2 SYDVKM. The CDR3 loop spans 15 amino acids. This chain's CDR3 is CASSFTGTGGHEQYF. CDR3 nucleotide sequence: TGTGCCAGCAGTTTTACCGGGACAGGTGGGCACGAGCAGTACTTC.

This sequence joins TRBV30 and TRBJ1-6; maybe TRBD1 (6 bases). The CDR3 runs 12 residues. Looked up from germline, CDR1 is GTSNPN and CDR2 is SVGIG (reference sequence). Trimming took 5 bases from V and 9 from J, leaving 11 bases between them. The CDR3 DNA is TGTGCCTGGTACAGGGACACTTCACCCCTCCACTTT. Translation gives CAWYRDTSPLHF.

This clone showed up just once. V is TRBV6-9 and J is TRBJ2-1; 7 nucleotides align to TRBD2. The CDR3 covers 15 residues. CDR1 and CDR2 from the germline V gene are MNHGY and SVAAGI. V dropped 5 bases and J dropped 8; count of bases not matched to a gene: 12. DNA for the CDR3: TGTGCCAGCAGTCGGGGACTATCCCAAATTTATGAGCAGTTCTTC. This codes for CASSRGLSQIYEQFF.

This clone was recorded only once. The chain couples TRBV7-2 to TRBJ2-5; TRBD1 is a possible D gene (6 bases). V was trimmed by 1 base and J by 4 bases, leaving 10 bases between them. This CDR3 contains 14 residues. Looked up from germline, CDR1 is SGHTA and CDR2 is FQGNSA. Here the CDR3 DNA reads TGTGCCAGCAGCTTAGGTGGGGGCGCAGAGACCCAGTACTTC. This codes for CASSLGGGAETQYF.

The chain combines TRBV30 with TRBJ2-2, with D possibly TRBD2 on 5 matching bases. CDR1 and CDR2 (germline): GTSNPN, SVGIG (reference sequence). V was trimmed by 5 bases and J by 8 bases, leaving 15 bases between them. This CDR3 is built from 13 residues. This chain's CDR3 is CAWSAISGGELFF. The CDR3, as DNA: TGTGCCTGGTCAGCCATTTCGGGGGGGGAGCTGTTTTTT.

The chain carries TRBV28 and TRBJ2-4; TRBD2 aligns across 10 bases. Germline CDR1 reads MDHEN; CDR2 reads SYDVKM. V was pared by 5 bases and J by 7 bases, with 11 bases of the junction left unmatched. The CDR3 covers 16 residues. The CDR3 loop is CASSTSSGGTSNIQYF. CDR3 coding DNA: TGTGCCAGCAGTACCTCTAGCGGGGGAACTTCCAACATTCAGTACTTC.

The chain joins TRBV7-9 to TRBJ1-2; the match to TRBD1 covers 10 bases. The ends lost 6 bases at V and 7 bases at J; junction bases unmatched: 5. This CDR3 has 13 residues. The germline CDR1 and CDR2 sequences are SEHNR and FQNEAQ (reference sequence). The CDR3 DNA reads TGTGCCAGCAGTTTTGACAGGGGGCTTGGCTACACCTTC. The encoded protein is CASSFDRGLGYTF.

The V call is TRBV7-6, the J call TRBJ2-2; D possibly matches TRBD1 or TRBD2 (6 bases each). The CDR3 spans 15 residues. V was cut by 5 bases and J by 1 base, with 11 bases left in between. CDR1 and CDR2 from the germline V gene are SGHVS and FNYEAQ. In DNA form, the CDR3 reads TGTGCCAGCAGCCACGGGGGCTTGAACACCGGGGAGCTGTTTTTT. Protein sequence: CASSHGGLNTGELFF.

The V gene is TRBV6-1, the J gene TRBJ1-5, with D possibly TRBD1 on 5 matching bases. The CDR3 runs to 15 residues. In germline, CDR1 is MNHNS, CDR2 SASEGT. V was pared by 3 bases and J by 2 bases, with 11 bases between. The CDR3 sequence: CASSEALGGNQPQHF. The CDR3 bases are TGTGCCAGCAGTGAGGCGTTGGGGGGCAATCAGCCCCAGCATTTT.

V is TRBV9 and J is TRBJ2-2, with D perhaps TRBD1 (5 bases). This CDR3 is 17 amino acids long. Trimming left V 4 bases short and J 2 bases short, with 18 bases between. Germline CDR1 and CDR2: SGDLS and YYNGEE. CDR3 sequence (DNA): TGTGCCAGCAGCCCGCGAATCACAGGTGCAAACACCGGGGAGCTGTTTTTT. Protein sequence: CASSPRITGANTGELFF. Drawing the rest from reference TRBV9 and TRBJ2-2, the complete variable domain is DSGVTQTPKHLITATGQRVTLRCSPRSGDLSVYWYQQSLDQGLQFLIQYYNGEERAKGNILERFSAQQFPDLHSELNLSSLELGDSALYFCASSPRITGANTGELFFGEGSRLTVL.

This clone was seen just once. The gene calls are TRBV9 and TRBJ1-5; D gene uncertain. Germline CDR1 is SGDLS and CDR2 is YYNGEE. The length of the CDR3 is 16 residues. Trimming took off 4 bases at V and 0 bases at J, with 14 bases between the two ends. The CDR3 nucleotides are TGTGCCAGCAGCCCAGAGGGAGGAAATAGCAATCAGCCCCAGCATTTT. Its translation: CASSPEGGNSNQPQHF.

The V call is TRBV11-2, the J call TRBJ2-1, with 8 bases aligning to TRBD2. The V segment lost 4 bases and the J segment 9 bases; nucleotides outside the gene matches: 11. The CDR3 runs 15 residues. Germline loops: CDR1 SGHAT, CDR2 FQNNGV. As DNA, the CDR3 is TGTGCCAGCAGCTGGATGACTAGCGAAGTGGGTGAGCAGTTCTTC. Protein product: CASSWMTSEVGEQFF. Based on the CDR3 plus reference TRBV11-2 and TRBJ2-1, the full variable domain is EAGVAQSPRYKIIEKRQSVAFWCNPISGHATLYWYQQILGQGPKLLIQFQNNGVVDDSQLPKDRFSAERLKGVDSTLKIQPAKLEDSAVYLCASSWMTSEVGEQFFGPGTRLTVL.

The chain has TRBV9 and TRBJ2-3; 7 nucleotides align to TRBD1. Germline V gene lookup returns CDR1 SGDLS and CDR2 YYNGEE. J was trimmed by 2 bases and V by 2 bases; bases with no gene match: 2. The CDR3 totals 14 residues. The CDR3 here is CASSVQGDTDTQYF. The CDR3 DNA sequence: TGTGCCAGCAGCGTTCAGGGGGACACAGATACGCAGTATTTT.

CDR3 protein: CASSLDPGTVNEQFF. CDR3 bases: TGCGCCAGCAGCTTGGACCCCGGGACGGTCAATGAGCAGTTCTTC. V is TRBV5-1 and J is TRBJ2-1; D possibly uses TRBD1 or TRBD2 (5 bases each). The CDR3 covers 15 residues. V was clipped by 0 bases and J by 6 bases, with 13 bases between them. Germline V gives CDR1 SGHRS, CDR2 YFSETQ.

This clone was observed a handful of times. The rearrangement joins TRBV2 to TRBJ1-3, with unresolved D. Trimming removed 7 bases at V and 7 bases at J, with 11 bases between. Germline V gives CDR1 SNHLY, CDR2 FYNNEI. The CDR3 length is 12 residues. The CDR3 protein is CASNVPGNTIYF. CDR3 DNA: TGTGCCAGCAATGTTCCCGGGAACACCATATATTTT.

This chain links TRBV9 with TRBJ2-3, with TRBD2 matching over 8 bases. The germline gives CDR1 SGDLS, CDR2 YYNGEE. CDR3 length: 16 amino acids. With V trimmed by 0 bases and J by 3 bases, 6 bases remained unmatched. The CDR3 coding sequence is TGTGCCAGCAGCGTAGATGCGGGGGGCCAAACAGATACGCAGTATTTT. It translates to CASSVDAGGQTDTQYF.

In DNA, the CDR3 is TGTGCCAGCAGCCAACTCGGTAGCGGGGGGACCGGGGAGCTGTTTTTT. It codes for CASSQLGSGGTGELFF. The V gene is TRBV4-2, the J gene TRBJ2-2, with 10 positions matching TRBD2. This CDR3 contains 16 residues. V shed 2 bases, J shed 5 bases, and the junction held 5 bases outside the gene matches. Germline loops: CDR1 LGHNA, CDR2 YNFKEQ.

V usage is TRBV5-1 and J usage is TRBJ2-3; D is unresolved. The V gene lost 4 bases and the J gene lost 3 bases, with 15 bases spanning the gap. There are 15 residues in the CDR3. CDR1 and CDR2 (germline): SGHRS, YFSETQ. The CDR3 reads CASSNTIRITDTQYF. CDR3 DNA: TGCGCCAGCAGCAACACCATCAGAATAACAGATACGCAGTATTTT. Combining the CDR3 with reference TRBV5-1 and TRBJ2-3 gives the whole variable domain KAGVTQTPRYLIKTRGQQVTLSCSPISGHRSVSWYQQTPGQGLQFLFEYFSETQRNKGNFPGRFSGRQFSNSRSEMNVSTLELGDSALYLCASSNTIRITDTQYFGPGTRLTVL.

This chain joins TRBV9 and TRBJ1-2; TRBD1 matches 11 bases. The CDR3 sequence is 13 residues long. Trimming at V came to 5 bases and at J to 8 bases, leaving 5 bases not matched to a gene. Germline V lookup: CDR1 SGDLS, CDR2 YYNGEE. CDR3 protein: CASRAGTGGGYTF. The CDR3 DNA follows: TGTGCCAGCAGAGCCGGGACAGGGGGAGGCTACACCTTC.

The rearrangement uses TRBV28 and TRBJ2-5, with 9 bases matching TRBD1. From germline, CDR1 is MDHEN and CDR2 SYDVKM. Trimming at V came to 8 bases and at J to 4 bases, leaving 5 bases not matched to a gene. This CDR3 has 13 residues. CDR3 amino acids: CASSGTGLETQYF. In nucleotides, the CDR3 is TGTGCCAGCTCCGGGACAGGGTTAGAGACCCAGTACTTC.

The J gene is TRBJ2-7, the V gene TRBV7-9, with D perhaps matching TRBD1 or TRBD2 (5 bases each). The germline gives CDR1 SEHNR, CDR2 FQNEAQ (reference sequence). This CDR3 has 16 residues. With 5 bases removed from V and 7 bases from J, the gap between germline ends came to 24 bases. CDR3 sequence reads: CASSDNLRDVPGEQYF. CDR3 bases: TGTGCCAGCAGCGACAACCTAAGGGACGTCCCGGGGGAGCAGTACTTC.

This clone was recorded once. The J gene is TRBJ1-5, the V gene TRBV6-6; 8 bases map to TRBD1. The CDR3 contains 16 residues. Germline assignment: CDR1 MNHNY and CDR2 SVGAGI (reference sequence). The V and J ends lost 0 bases and 6 bases, in that order; junction bases with no gene match: 7. The CDR3 DNA follows: TGTGCCAGCAGTTACTCGACAGGGGTTTGGGGTCAGCCCCAGCATTTT. Translating it yields CASSYSTGVWGQPQHF.

A few counts support this clone. The chain employs TRBV18 and TRBJ2-7, with 7 positions matching TRBD2. The J segment lost 2 bases and the V segment lost 2 bases, leaving 6 bases of the junction unmatched. CDR3 size: 15 residues. Germline loops: CDR1 KGHSH, CDR2 LQKENI. CDR3 DNA: TGTGCCAGCTCACCAAGGACTAGTGGGGCCTACGAGCAGTACTTC. Its protein product is CASSPRTSGAYEQYF.

V gene TRBV5-4 combines with J gene TRBJ1-2, with D perhaps TRBD1 (6 bases). This CDR3 spans 13 amino acids. Germline V lookup: CDR1 SGHNT, CDR2 YYREEE (reference sequence). V was cut by 1 base and J by 10 bases, with 14 bases left in between. The CDR3 bases are TGTGCCAGCAGCTTGATCAGGGGCGAGTACTACACCTTC. Its translation is CASSLIRGEYYTF.

The chain couples TRBV7-6 to TRBJ1-1; D call uncertain. Trimming pared 4 bases from V and 4 bases from J, leaving 10 bases between. Germline V gene sequence: CDR1 SGHVS, CDR2 FNYEAQ. This CDR3 is built from 13 residues. Here the CDR3 DNA reads TGTGCCAGCAGCTCAAAGGAGGGCACTGAAGCTTTCTTT. Its translation: CASSSKEGTEAFF.

The table lists this clone with a few counts. The CDR3, as DNA: TGCGCCAGCAGCCCAATGACAGGGAACACTGAAGCTTTCTTT. Protein product: CASSPMTGNTEAFF. The chain links TRBV23-1 to TRBJ1-1, with a weak D call TRBD1 (6 bases). TRBV23-1 is noted as an ORF with a role that remains uncertain. V was trimmed by 6 bases and J by 1 base, leaving 12 bases between them. The CDR3 spans 14 residues.

This clone is a singleton in its sample. V is TRBV19 and J is TRBJ1-5; 7 bases fit TRBD1. The V segment lost 5 bases and the J segment 0 bases; nucleotides outside the gene matches: 10. The V gene's germline CDR1 is LNHDA and CDR2 SQIVND (reference sequence). The CDR3 contains 17 residues. The CDR3 here is CASSSTVRGLSNQPQHF. The CDR3 DNA sequence: TGTGCCAGTAGTTCTACGGTTAGGGGGCTTAGCAATCAGCCCCAGCATTTT.

This clone was found once. This chain links TRBV29-1 with TRBJ1-2; TRBD1 might be the D (6 bases). Between the trimmed V and J ends, which lost 4 bases and 6 bases, there was a span of 12 bases. This CDR3 is 12 amino acids long. The V gene's germline CDR1 is SQVTM and CDR2 ANQGSEA. The CDR3 DNA reads as TGCAGCGTTGTTGCAGGGGTGAATGGCTACACCTTC. Encoded protein: CSVVAGVNGYTF. Supplemented by reference TRBV29-1 and TRBJ1-2, the full variable domain reads SAVISQKPSRDICQRGTSLTIQCQVDSQVTMMFWYRQQPGQSLTLIATANQGSEATYESGFVIDKFPISRPNLTFSTLTVSNMSPEDSSIYLCSVVAGVNGYTFGSGTRLTVV.